The rows below give T cell receptor beta chains drawn from one sample of a study of T cells after yellow fever vaccination. Via MiXCR, TCRdb re-called the 5' RACE reads, giving one row per CDR3 protein. The sample lists about 310,000 distinct CDR3 sequences, roughly 3.5% occurring once. Here the sequenced sample was PBMCs, taken on the day of the yellow fever booster vaccination. These receptors were taken from a man between 18 and 35 years old who received the YFV17D yellow fever vaccine. CDR3s include the opening cysteine and the closing phenylalanine or tryptophan. Each record gives: clone size, J gene, D gene, V gene, CDR3 DNA, CDR3 protein. The D gene is left open where the match is weak. Clone sizes are given selectively: once, few, many, or a class where the clone is expanded.

>many|TRBJ2-7|NA|TRBV7-6
TGTGCCAGCAGCTTATGGGGAGGCAGTTCCTACGAGCAGTACTTC
CASSLWGGSSYEQYF
>many|TRBJ2-1|TRBD2|TRBV11-2
TGTGCCAGCAGCTTAGAACTAGCGGGGGGGCATGAGCAGTTCTTC
CASSLELAGGHEQFF
>few|TRBJ1-3|NA|TRBV9
TGTGCCAGCGCTCCGGGGAGGTCTGGAAACACCATATATTTT
CASAPGRSGNTIYF
>few|TRBJ2-2|NA|TRBV19
TGTGCCAGTAGTATCAGGGCTGCCGGGGAGCTGTTTTTT
CASSIRAAGELFF
>many|TRBJ1-2|NA|TRBV12-3/TRBV12-4
TGTGCCAGCAGCCGTGACAGTCTCTATGGCTACACCTTC
CASSRDSLYGYTF
>NA|TRBJ2-7|NA|TRBV4-1
TGCGCCAGCAGCCAAGTGTCCGGTTCCTACGAGCAGTACTTC
CASSQVSGSYEQYF
>few|TRBJ2-3|TRBD2|TRBV6-5
TGTGCCAGCAGTTCGCCGCCGTTAGCGGGTTCGCAGTATTTT
CASSSPPLAGSQYF
>many|TRBJ2-1|NA|TRBV5-8
TGTGCCAGCAGCTTGGTCGGAACATACAATGAGCAGTTCTTC
CASSLVGTYNEQFF
>few|TRBJ1-1|NA|TRBV6-5
TGTGCCAGCAGCCCCGGCAGACAGACCTTGAACACTGAAGCTTTCTTT
CASSPGRQTLNTEAFF
>few|TRBJ1-6|TRBD1|TRBV6-5
TGTGCCAGCAGTTACGTCATGACAGGGTGGACTTCACCCCTCCACTTT
CASSYVMTGWTSPLHF
>many|TRBJ2-4|NA|TRBV7-9
TGTGCCAGCAGCTTTCTACAGGTGGCCAAAAACATTCAGTACTTC
CASSFLQVAKNIQYF
>few|TRBJ2-1|NA|TRBV9
TGTGCCAGCAGCCCTCGCCTAGGGTACAATGAGCAGTTCTTC
CASSPRLGYNEQFF
>NA|TRBJ1-1|NA|TRBV7-9
TGTGCCAGCAGTTCACAGTCCTTCTCCACTGAAGCTTTCTTT
CASSSQSFSTEAFF
>few|TRBJ1-1|NA|TRBV4-3
TGCGCCAGCAGCCAAGGCCTGGGCCCCTTAGAAGCTTTCTTT
CASSQGLGPLEAFF
>many|TRBJ2-3|TRBD2|TRBV20-1
TGCAGTGCTAGTGCAGGAAGCTTAGCGGGATTGACAGATACGCAGTATTTT
CSASAGSLAGLTDTQYF
>many|TRBJ2-3|NA|TRBV7-2
TGTGCCAGCAGCTTCTTCCTCACAGATACGCAGTATTTT
CASSFFLTDTQYF
>many|TRBJ1-5|TRBD1|TRBV5-5
TGTGCCAGCAGCTCGCTTCCAGGGGGGATGGGTCAGCCCCAGCATTTT
CASSSLPGGMGQPQHF
>many|TRBJ2-5|TRBD1|TRBV11-2
TGTGCCAGCAGCTTAGTCCGGGACAGGGGGCTAAAGACCCAGTACTTC
CASSLVRDRGLKTQYF
>few|TRBJ1-2|NA|TRBV12-3/TRBV12-4
TGTGCCAGCAGTTTCGGCCGGCAGGGGTTTAACCCCTACTATGGCTACACCTTC
CASSFGRQGFNPYYGYTF
>few|TRBJ2-2|NA|TRBV24-1
TGTGCCACCAGTGATTGGCAGGGGTCGAACACCGGGGAGCTGTTTTTT
CATSDWQGSNTGELFF
>few|TRBJ1-3|NA|TRBV5-1
TGCGCCAGCAGCTTGGAACGAGGCCAGGGAAACACCATATATTTT
CASSLERGQGNTIYF
>many|TRBJ2-3|NA|TRBV10-3
TGTGCCATCAGTGAGCGGGCGGCAGCCACAGATACGCAGTATTTT
CAISERAAATDTQYF
>many|TRBJ2-3|TRBD2|TRBV7-3
TGTGCCAGCAGCGCACGGCTAGCGGGGGTCGGGGATACGCAGTATTTT
CASSARLAGVGDTQYF
>NA|TRBJ2-1|NA|TRBV10-3
TGTGCCATCACCGGACAAGGTCGGTCCAATGAGCAGTTCTTC
CAITGQGRSNEQFF
>few|TRBJ1-6|NA|TRBV7-2
TGTGCCAGCAGGGGGCCCTCCTATAATTCACCCCTCCACTTT
CASRGPSYNSPLHF
>many|TRBJ2-3|NA|TRBV12-3/TRBV12-4
TGTGCCAGCAGTTTGAGGGACCCGGGGTATACGCAGTATTTT
CASSLRDPGYTQYF
>few|TRBJ1-5|TRBD1|TRBV6-5
TGTGCCAGCAGTAGGACAGGGGGCGGAATTGGTCAGCCCCAGCATTTT
CASSRTGGGIGQPQHF
>NA|TRBJ1-2|NA|TRBV7-9
TGTGCCAGCAGCCGCACCCCGACTGTCTATGGCTACACCTTC
CASSRTPTVYGYTF
>many|TRBJ2-3|TRBD2|TRBV20-1
TGCAGTGCTGTCGGGGGCGGGGGGGCCACAGATACGCAGTATTTT
CSAVGGGGATDTQYF
>NA|TRBJ1-4|NA|TRBV4-2
TGTGCCAGCAGCCAAGGCGACAGTGCAACTAATGAAAAACTGTTTTTT
CASSQGDSATNEKLFF
>few|TRBJ2-1|TRBD1|TRBV6-1
TGTGCCAGCAGGGCCGGTGGGACAGGCTACAATGAGCAGTTCTTC
CASRAGGTGYNEQFF
>many|TRBJ2-3|TRBD2|TRBV12-3/TRBV12-4
TGTGCCAGCAGTTCCGGGGGGGATACGCAGTATTTT
CASSSGGDTQYF
>many|TRBJ2-4|NA|TRBV7-9
TGTGCCAGCAGCTTGAGGGGGTCAGCCAAAAACATTCAGTACTTC
CASSLRGSAKNIQYF
>few|TRBJ2-6|NA|TRBV19
TGTGCCAGTAGTGACCCAGGACAGACTGGGGCCAACGTCCTGACTTTC
CASSDPGQTGANVLTF
>many|TRBJ2-3|NA|TRBV5-1
TGCGCCAGCAGCTTGGCCGCGAGTCCGGTCCTTGTACCTGATACGCAGTATTTT
CASSLAASPVLVPDTQYF
>many|TRBJ2-4|TRBD2|TRBV18
TGTGCCAGCTCCCCTAGCGGGGGGGCCGGGAACATTCAGTACTTC
CASSPSGGAGNIQYF
>NA|TRBJ2-5|NA|TRBV7-7
TGTGCTAGCAGCTTATCAAGGAGGTCCATAGGAGAGACCCAGTACTTC
CASSLSRRSIGETQYF
>NA|TRBJ2-5|NA|TRBV20-1
TGCAGTGCGATGGGCAGCCAAGAGACCCAGTACTTC
CSAMGSQETQYF
>many|TRBJ1-1|NA|TRBV5-5
TGTGCCAGCAGCTTGGAGGCGATAAAGGTCACTGAAGCTTTCTTT
CASSLEAIKVTEAFF
>few|TRBJ2-1|TRBD2|TRBV12-3/TRBV12-4
TGTGCCAGCAGTTCCGGGACTAGCTGGCGCGGCAATGAGCAGTTCTTC
CASSSGTSWRGNEQFF
>many|TRBJ2-3|NA|TRBV5-1
TGCGCCAGCAGCCTTGAACAGGGCACGGGGGCAGATACGCAGTATTTT
CASSLEQGTGADTQYF
>few|TRBJ1-2|TRBD1|TRBV4-3
TGCGCCAGCAGCCCACAGACACACAGGACAGGTACTACCTATGGCTACACCTTC
CASSPQTHRTGTTYGYTF
>NA|TRBJ1-2|NA|TRBV29-1
TGCAGCTTCCTCCTGGCTAGTGGAGGTCGGGATGGCTACACCTTC
CSFLLASGGRDGYTF
>few|TRBJ2-1|TRBD1|TRBV12-3/TRBV12-4
TGTGCCAGCAGTCAAGGACAGGGGGTACTTGATGAGCAGTTCTTC
CASSQGQGVLDEQFF
>many|TRBJ2-3|TRBD1|TRBV7-2
TGTGCCAGCAGCTTAGATGGGGACAGGGGTATAAGGGCAGATACGCAGTATTTT
CASSLDGDRGIRADTQYF
>NA|TRBJ2-7|NA|TRBV4-3
TGCGCCAGCAATCACGCCCATCCGGGACTCTACGAGCAGTACTTC
CASNHAHPGLYEQYF
>NA|TRBJ2-1|NA|TRBV15
TGTGCCACCAGCAGAGACCTGACCCACAATGAGCAGTTCTTC
CATSRDLTHNEQFF
>few|TRBJ1-4|NA|TRBV9
TGTGCCAGCAGCCCTCGGGGGGGTGTACGAGATGAAAAACTGTTTTTT
CASSPRGGVRDEKLFF
>NA|TRBJ2-3|NA|TRBV6-5
TGTGCCAGCAGTTACAAACGGGGGTCAGATACGCAGTATTTT
CASSYKRGSDTQYF
>few|TRBJ1-5|NA|TRBV4-1
TGCGCCAGCAGCCGGACGATCACCGGTCAGCCCCAGCATTTT
CASSRTITGQPQHF